This TCR beta chain was found in a study of T cell repertoires in cytomegalovirus infection. In germline, CDR1 is SGHTA, CDR2 FQGNSA. Trimming removed 3 bases from V and 0 bases from J; junction bases left unmatched: 3. The CDR3 is 15 amino acids. TCRdb independently ran MiXCR on the reads; one entry per CDR3 protein. The sample holds around 550,000 distinct CDR3 sequences; about 30% are singletons and the top ten take less than 15%. This clonotype was recorded at least ten times. The receptor comes from a human donor in good health (CMV status not recorded). Some clones in this sample may be carry-over from other donors' samples. Sequencing was done on a sample of PBMCs. This chain joins TRBV7-2 and TRBJ2-5; 8 nucleotides align to TRBD2. CDR3 in amino acids: CASSFGRGYQETQYF. The CDR3 region has the DNA TGTGCCAGCAGCTTCGGGAGGGGGTACCAAGAGACCCAGTACTTC. Looking up the rest from reference TRBV7-2 and TRBJ2-5 gives the full variable domain: GAGVSQSPSNKVTEKGKDVELRCDPISGHTALYWYRQSLGQGLEFLIYFQGNSAPDKSGLPSDRFSAERTGGSVSTLTIQRTQQEDSAVYLCASSFGRGYQETQYFGPGTRLLVL.